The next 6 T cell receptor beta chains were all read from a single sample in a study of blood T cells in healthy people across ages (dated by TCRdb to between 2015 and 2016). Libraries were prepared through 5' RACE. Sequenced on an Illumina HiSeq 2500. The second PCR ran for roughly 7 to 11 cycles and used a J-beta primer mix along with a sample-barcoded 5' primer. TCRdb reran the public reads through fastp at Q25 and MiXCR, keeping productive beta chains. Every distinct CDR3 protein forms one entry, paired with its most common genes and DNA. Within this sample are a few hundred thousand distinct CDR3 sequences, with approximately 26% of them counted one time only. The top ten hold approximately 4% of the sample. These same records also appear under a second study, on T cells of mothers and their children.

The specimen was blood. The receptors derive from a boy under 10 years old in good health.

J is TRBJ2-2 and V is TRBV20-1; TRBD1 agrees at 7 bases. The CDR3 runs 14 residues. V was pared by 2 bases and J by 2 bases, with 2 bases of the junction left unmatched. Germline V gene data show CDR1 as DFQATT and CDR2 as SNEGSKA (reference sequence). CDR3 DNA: TGCAGTGCTAGAATAGGGGGCAACACCGGGGAGCTGTTTTTT. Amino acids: CSARIGGNTGELFF.

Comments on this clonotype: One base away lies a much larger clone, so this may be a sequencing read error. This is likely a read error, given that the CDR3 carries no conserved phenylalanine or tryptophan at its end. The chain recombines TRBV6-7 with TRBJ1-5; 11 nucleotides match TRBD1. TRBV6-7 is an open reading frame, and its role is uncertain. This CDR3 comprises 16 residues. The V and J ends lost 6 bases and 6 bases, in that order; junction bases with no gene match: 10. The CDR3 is CASRYTGTGGIQPQHL. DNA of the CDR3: TGTGCCAGCAGGTATACCGGGACAGGGGGAATTCAGCCCCAGCATCTT.

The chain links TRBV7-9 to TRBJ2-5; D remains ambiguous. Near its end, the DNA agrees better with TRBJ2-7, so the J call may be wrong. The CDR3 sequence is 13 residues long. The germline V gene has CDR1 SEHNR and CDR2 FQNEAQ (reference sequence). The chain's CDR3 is CASSPIGFYEQYF. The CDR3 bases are TGTGCCAGCAGCCCGATCGGGTTCTACGAGCAGTACTTC.

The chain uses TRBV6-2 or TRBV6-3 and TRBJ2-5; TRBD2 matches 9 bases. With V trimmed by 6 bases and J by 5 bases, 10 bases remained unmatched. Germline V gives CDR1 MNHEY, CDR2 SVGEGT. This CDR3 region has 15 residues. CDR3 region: CASSPSGDQDETQYF. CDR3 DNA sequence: TGTGCCAGCAGCCCTAGCGGGGACCAGGACGAGACCCAGTACTTC.

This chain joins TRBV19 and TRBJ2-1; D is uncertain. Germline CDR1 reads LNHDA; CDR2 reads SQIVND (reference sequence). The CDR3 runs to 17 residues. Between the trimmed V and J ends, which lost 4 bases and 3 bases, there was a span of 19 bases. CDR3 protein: CASSTPESPAIYNEQFF. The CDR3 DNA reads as TGTGCCAGTAGTACACCAGAGTCCCCGGCAATCTACAATGAGCAGTTCTTC.

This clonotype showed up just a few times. The CDR3 sequence: CASRSSGSSYNEQFF. CDR3 DNA: TGTGCCAGCAGGAGTAGCGGGAGCTCCTACAATGAGCAGTTCTTC. This chain links TRBV6-1 with TRBJ2-1, with 9 bases that match TRBD2. From germline, CDR1 is MNHNS and CDR2 SASEGT. This CDR3 region has 15 residues. The J segment lost 0 bases and the V segment lost 6 bases, leaving 3 bases of the junction unmatched.